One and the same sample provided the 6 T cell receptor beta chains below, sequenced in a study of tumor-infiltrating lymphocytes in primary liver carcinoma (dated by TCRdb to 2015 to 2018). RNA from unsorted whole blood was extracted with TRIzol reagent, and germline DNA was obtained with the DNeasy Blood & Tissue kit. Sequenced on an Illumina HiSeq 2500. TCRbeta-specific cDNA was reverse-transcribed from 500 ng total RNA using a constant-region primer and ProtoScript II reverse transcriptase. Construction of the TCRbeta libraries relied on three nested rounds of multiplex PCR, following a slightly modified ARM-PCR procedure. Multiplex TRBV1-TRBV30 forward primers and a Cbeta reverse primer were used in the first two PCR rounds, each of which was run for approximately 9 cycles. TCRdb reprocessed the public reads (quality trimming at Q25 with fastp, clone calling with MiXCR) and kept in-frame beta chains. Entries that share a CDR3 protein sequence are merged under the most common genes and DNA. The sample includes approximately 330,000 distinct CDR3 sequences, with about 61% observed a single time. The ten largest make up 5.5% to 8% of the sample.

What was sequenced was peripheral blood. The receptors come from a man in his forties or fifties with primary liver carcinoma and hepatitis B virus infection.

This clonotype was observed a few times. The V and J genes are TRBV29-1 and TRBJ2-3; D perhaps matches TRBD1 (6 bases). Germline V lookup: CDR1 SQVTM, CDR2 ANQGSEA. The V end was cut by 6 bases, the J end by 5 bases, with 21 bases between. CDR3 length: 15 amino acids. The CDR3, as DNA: TGCAGCGTGGGGGTGGGGGCTAGGGGAAAAGATACGCAGTATTTT. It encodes CSVGVGARGKDTQYF.

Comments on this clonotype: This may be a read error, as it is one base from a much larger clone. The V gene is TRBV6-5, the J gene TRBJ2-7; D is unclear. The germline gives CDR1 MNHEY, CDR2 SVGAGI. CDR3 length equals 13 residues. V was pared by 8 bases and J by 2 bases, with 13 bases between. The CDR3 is CASGATRAYEQYF. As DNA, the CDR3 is TGTGCCAGCGGCGCGACTCGGGCCTACGAGCAGTACTTC.

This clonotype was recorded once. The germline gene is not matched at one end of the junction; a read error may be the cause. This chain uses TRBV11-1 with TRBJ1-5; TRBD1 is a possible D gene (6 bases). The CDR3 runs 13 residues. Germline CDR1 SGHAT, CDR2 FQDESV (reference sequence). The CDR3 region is CANSFGQNQPQHF. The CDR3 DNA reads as TGTGCCAACAGCTTCGGACAGAATCAGCCCCAGCATTTC.

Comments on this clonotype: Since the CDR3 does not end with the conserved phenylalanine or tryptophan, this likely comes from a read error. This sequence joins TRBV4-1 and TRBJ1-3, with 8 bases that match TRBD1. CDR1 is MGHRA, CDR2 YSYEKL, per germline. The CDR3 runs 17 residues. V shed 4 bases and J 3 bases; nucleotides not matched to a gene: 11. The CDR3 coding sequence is TGCGCCAGCAGCCGAAATAAGGGACAGGAGAATGGAAACACCATATATTAT. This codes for CASSRNKGQENGNTIYY.

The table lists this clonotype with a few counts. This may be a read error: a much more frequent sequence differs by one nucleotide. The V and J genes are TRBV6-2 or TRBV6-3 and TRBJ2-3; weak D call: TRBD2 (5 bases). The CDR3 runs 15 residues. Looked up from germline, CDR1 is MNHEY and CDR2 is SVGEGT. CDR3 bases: TGTGCCCGCAGTTACGGCAGCGGTGGTCCGGTGGCGCAGTATTTT. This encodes CARSYGSGGPVAQYF.

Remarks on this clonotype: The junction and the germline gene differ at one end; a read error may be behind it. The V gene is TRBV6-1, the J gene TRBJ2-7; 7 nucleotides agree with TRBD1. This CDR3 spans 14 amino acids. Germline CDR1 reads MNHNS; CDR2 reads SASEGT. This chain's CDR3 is CVSRPDRVSYEQYF. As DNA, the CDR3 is TGTGTCAGCAGACCTGACAGGGTCTCCTACGAGCAGTACTTC.